What follows is one T cell receptor beta chain and its context. Antigen unknown. This sample was taken from a study of early stage breast cancer tumors. Study-level information: Most invasive tumors, twelve of 16, were ER+/PR+/HER2-.

Repertoires were generated with immunoSEQ multiplex PCR, while TCRdb's copy carries only in-frame clones and drops some. The data contain about 70,000 clones, more than 70% of them singletons. Germline V gene data show CDR1 as SEHNR and CDR2 as FQNEAQ (reference sequence). There are 15 residues in the CDR3. V lost 5 bases and J lost 4; bases outside the gene matches: 9. Notes on the study in general: Comparing each tissue with blood distinguished tumor from normal in about 85% of the 16 patients. Tumors had about 2.3-fold higher T cell density than normal breast. Commonly generated sequences made up most enriched TCRB sequences shared between patients.

This receptor was obtained from a person aged 40-50 years with breast cancer. Specimen: blood. The chain joins TRBV7-9 to TRBJ1-1, with 8 bases lining up with TRBD1. CDR3 nucleotides: TGTGCCAGCAGCACCCTGGACAGGGCTGCCACTGAAGCTTTCTTT. It translates to CASSTLDRAATEAFF.